This entry lists 15 T cell receptor beta chains sequenced from one sample in a study of blood T cell repertoires in COVID-19. Sequencing was performed with immunoSEQ multiplex PCR; in TCRdb, only in-frame clones are kept and a portion is missing. Of under 300,000 clones listed, approximately 82% are singletons. Sequenced material: peripheral blood. The receptors derive from a young woman with acute or convalescent COVID-19.

V is TRBV5-8 and J is TRBJ1-2; TRBD1 might be the D (5 bases). CDR1 is SGHTS and CDR2 is YDEGEE in the germline V gene. V was clipped by 7 bases and J by 7 bases, with 14 bases between them. There are 12 residues in the CDR3. CDR3 nucleotide sequence: TGTGCCAGCTTTGGGGACTCCTCTGGCTACACCTTC. Translating it yields CASFGDSSGYTF.

The chain has TRBV24-1 and TRBJ1-1; 7 positions agree with TRBD1. This CDR3 has 14 residues. With 4 bases clipped from V and 10 bases from J, the junction kept 11 bases outside the gene matches. Germline V gives CDR1 KGHDR, CDR2 SFDVKD. CDR3 sequence (DNA): TGTGCCACCAGTGACATGACAGGGACGCGGGGAGCTTTCTTT. This gives the protein CATSDMTGTRGAFF.

This clone was seen more than once but under ten times. The chain recombines TRBV24-1 with TRBJ1-5; D perhaps matches TRBD1 (5 bases). V dropped 4 bases and J dropped 4 bases, with 19 bases sitting between them. From germline, CDR1 is KGHDR and CDR2 SFDVKD. This CDR3 has 17 residues. Written as DNA, the CDR3 is TGTGCCACCAGTGACTCTGACAGCTTGACCCAAAATCAGCCCCAGCATTTT. Translating it yields CATSDSDSLTQNQPQHF.

The chain is built from TRBV6-4 and TRBJ2-1, with TRBD2 matching over 10 bases. Trimming removed 0 bases from V and 2 bases from J; junction bases left unmatched: 13. From germline, CDR1 is MRHNA and CDR2 SNTAGT. The CDR3 totals 20 residues. This chain's CDR3 is CASSDSYRGLAGVPYNEQFF. The DNA for the CDR3 is TGTGCCAGCAGTGACTCTTACAGGGGTCTAGCGGGAGTACCCTACAATGAGCAGTTCTTC.

CDR3 loop: CASSKDYGDSNYGYTF. The CDR3 DNA is TGTGCCAGCAGCAAAGATTATGGCGACAGCAACTATGGCTACACCTTC. The J gene is TRBJ1-2, the V gene TRBV21-1; the table's TRBD1 call for D was not verified on the DNA. TRBV21-1 counts as a pseudogene. This CDR3 spans 16 amino acids.

The rearrangement uses TRBV6-6 and TRBJ1-4; 8 bases align to TRBD1. This CDR3 has 16 residues. Germline values: CDR1 MNHNY, CDR2 SVGAGI (reference sequence). V shed 0 bases, J shed 7 bases, and the junction held 7 bases outside the gene matches. The CDR3 DNA sequence: TGTGCCAGCAGTTACTCGATGGGAGACAGGGGTGAAAAACTGTTTTTT. It encodes CASSYSMGDRGEKLFF.

This clone appeared once. CDR3 sequence (DNA): TGTGCCAGCAGCTCTAGCAGGGAGCAGTTCTTC. Protein product: CASSSSREQFF. V gene TRBV5-4 combines with J gene TRBJ2-1; maybe TRBD2 (5 bases). Trimming stripped 3 bases from V and 10 bases from J, with 8 bases between. The CDR3 consists of 11 residues. Germline loops: CDR1 SGHNT, CDR2 YYREEE (reference sequence).

The chain joins TRBV10-3 to TRBJ1-6; possible D gene TRBD1, 6 bases. Germline values: CDR1 ENHRY, CDR2 SYGVKD. The CDR3 runs 16 residues. The ends were cut back, 5 bases at V and 2 bases at J, with 13 bases in the middle. The CDR3 here is CAISSRTVTYNSPLHF. The CDR3 region has the DNA TGTGCCATCAGTTCCCGGACAGTTACCTATAATTCACCCCTCCACTTT.

The V gene is TRBV9, the J gene TRBJ2-1, with D possibly matching TRBD2 (6 bases). The CDR3 has 16 residues. Per germline, CDR1 SGDLS and CDR2 YYNGEE. V dropped 4 bases and J dropped 4 bases, with 18 bases sitting between them. The CDR3, as DNA: TGTGCCAGCAGCCAGGCGGGGAGAACCCAATACAATGAGCAGTTCTTC. It is translated as CASSQAGRTQYNEQFF.

CDR3 amino acids: CASGEIAQTGDTQYF. CDR3 nucleotide sequence: TGCGCCAGCGGGGAAATAGCGCAAACGGGAGATACGCAGTATTTT. The chain couples TRBV5-1 to TRBJ2-3, with D possibly TRBD2 on 5 matching bases. CDR1 and CDR2 from the germline V gene are SGHRS and YFSETQ. Deletions cut 7 bases from V and 5 bases from J, with 20 bases between. This CDR3 contains 15 residues.

The rearrangement uses TRBV6-2 or TRBV6-3 and TRBJ1-4, with D maybe TRBD1 (5 bases). The germline V and J ends were trimmed by 4 bases and 4 bases, with 10 bases remaining between them. Germline CDR1 MNHEY, CDR2 SVGEGT. The CDR3 is made up of 14 amino acids. The CDR3, as DNA: TGTGCCAGCAGTTCCGGAGACAGTAATGAAAAACTGTTTTTT. Amino acid sequence: CASSSGDSNEKLFF.

This chain's CDR3 is CASSLGTGFEKLFF. The CDR3 DNA reads TGTGCCAGCAGCTTGGGGACAGGGTTTGAAAAACTGTTTTTT. The V call is TRBV5-4, the J call TRBJ1-4; 8 nucleotides match TRBD1. V dropped 0 bases and J dropped 7; count of bases not matched to a gene: 2. CDR1 SGHNT and CDR2 YYREEE come from the germline V gene (reference sequence). The CDR3 consists of 14 residues.

This chain links TRBV4-3 with TRBJ1-2, with D perhaps TRBD1 (5 bases). Trimming cost V 0 bases and J 3 bases, with 17 bases left between them. The CDR3 totals 17 residues. In germline, CDR1 is LGHNA, CDR2 YSLEER. The CDR3 DNA sequence: TGCGCCAGCAGCCAAGAACCGGCCCGGGGGGTCGACTATGGCTACACCTTC. Amino acid sequence: CASSQEPARGVDYGYTF.

This clone was seen only a few times. V usage is TRBV11-3 and J usage is TRBJ1-2; a possible D gene is TRBD1 (5 bases). Trimming took off 3 bases at V and 5 bases at J, with 10 bases between the two ends. CDR3 size: 13 residues. Germline V lookup: CDR1 SGHNT, CDR2 YENEEA. CDR3 DNA sequence: TGTGCCAGCAGCTTTCAGGGCTATTATGGCTACACCTTC. Amino acids: CASSFQGYYGYTF.

This chain links TRBV27 with TRBJ2-5; 7 nucleotides match TRBD1. Germline V CDR1 and CDR2: MNHEY, SMNVEV (reference sequence). CDR3 length: 16 amino acids. V shed 6 bases and J 4 bases; nucleotides not matched to a gene: 14. DNA for the CDR3: TGTGCCAGCAGCCAGATTAAGACAGGGAAAGTAGAGACCCAGTACTTC. Translation gives CASSQIKTGKVETQYF.